This TCR beta chain was recorded in a study of blood T cell repertoires in COVID-19. The germline V gene has CDR1 SGHRS and CDR2 YFSETQ. Deletions cut 0 bases from V and 4 bases from J, with 16 bases between. The CDR3 spans 16 residues. The protocol was immunoSEQ multiplex PCR, while the TCRdb copy is restricted to in-frame clones and leaves out a portion. The profile shows 200,000 to 250,000 clones, over 80% of them singletons. The chain recombines TRBV5-1 with TRBJ1-2, with D possibly being TRBD1 (5 bases). Sequenced: PBMCs or T cells enriched from blood (not recorded which). The source is a woman in her twenties or thirties with acute COVID-19. CDR3 bases: TGCGCCAGCAGCTTGGCTGGAGCAGGGAGGTTCTATGGCTACACCTTC. It encodes CASSLAGAGRFYGYTF.